A single sample is the source of the 17 T cell receptor beta chains below, sequenced in a study of shared clonotypes between healthy human individuals. CD45RO-negative CD8 cells positively selected for CCR7 made up the naive population, which excluded terminally differentiated effector memory CD45RA+ cells. Assay used: immunoSEQ multiplex PCR; TCRdb lists only in-frame clones, some missing. This table holds some 2,100,000 clones, approximately 94% found once. Sample: naive CD8+ T cells from PBMCs. These receptors were collected from a man between 18 and 35 years old in good health. Some clones in this sample may be carry-over from other donors' samples.

This clone was seen a handful of times. A much larger clone differs from this one at a single base, so this may be a read error. The DNA of the CDR3 is TGTGCCAGCAGCTTATGGAACACTGAAGCTTTCTTT. It translates to CASSLWNTEAFF. The chain is built from TRBV7-9 and TRBJ1-1; D is unclear. This CDR3 region has 12 residues. V was trimmed by 2 bases and J by 1 base, leaving 2 bases between them. Germline assignment: CDR1 SEHNR and CDR2 FQNEAQ (reference sequence).

This sequence joins TRBV19 and TRBJ2-7; TRBD1 aligns across 7 bases. V trimming: 7 bases; J trimming: 0 bases; junction bases outside the gene matches: 12. The CDR3 has 16 amino acids. Germline CDR1 reads LNHDA; CDR2 reads SQIVND (reference sequence). CDR3: CASTKFPGQSSYEQYF. The CDR3 DNA sequence: TGTGCCAGTACTAAATTCCCGGGACAGAGCTCCTACGAGCAGTACTTC. Full variable domain (outside the CDR3, taken from reference TRBV19 and TRBJ2-7): DGGITQSPKYLFRKEGQNVTLSCEQNLNHDAMYWYRQDPGQGLRLIYYSQIVNDFQKGDIAEGYSVSREKKESFPLTVTSAQKNPTAFYLCASTKFPGQSSYEQYFGPGTRLTVT.

The V call is TRBV6-5, the J call TRBJ1-3, with a tentative D call TRBD1 (5 bases). The germline gives CDR1 MNHEY, CDR2 SVGAGI. This CDR3 region has 15 residues. Between the trimmed V and J ends, which lost 2 bases and 2 bases, there was a span of 10 bases. This chain's CDR3 is CASSYGRGAGNTIYF. The CDR3, as DNA: TGTGCCAGCAGTTACGGCAGAGGGGCTGGAAACACCATATATTTT.

In its sample, this clone was seen once. The same CDR3 is also encoded by other DNA sequences in this sample. This chain links TRBV4-1 with TRBJ2-7; 14 nucleotides match TRBD2. The CDR3 runs 15 residues. V was pared by 4 bases and J by 3 bases, with 2 bases of the junction left unmatched. CDR1 and CDR2 from the germline V gene are MGHRA and YSYEKL. The CDR3 sequence: CASSLGLAGGYEQYF. CDR3 sequence (DNA): TGCGCCAGCAGCCTCGGACTAGCGGGAGGCTACGAGCAGTACTTC.

The genes are TRBV9 and TRBJ2-7; 9 nucleotides agree with TRBD1. The CDR3 loop spans 16 amino acids. Germline CDR1 SGDLS, CDR2 YYNGEE. V lost 0 bases to trimming and J lost 4 bases; unmatched junction nucleotides: 8. CDR3 region: CASSVEVGQGMYEQYF. The DNA for the CDR3 is TGTGCCAGCAGCGTAGAGGTGGGACAGGGTATGTACGAGCAGTACTTC.

V is TRBV27 and J is TRBJ1-2; unclear D gene. The V end was cut by 5 bases, the J end by 2 bases, with 9 bases between. The CDR3 runs to 13 residues. Looked up from germline, CDR1 is MNHEY and CDR2 is SMNVEV (reference sequence). DNA for the CDR3: TGTGCCAGCAGTCGGTACTTAAACTATGGCTACACCTTC. This codes for CASSRYLNYGYTF.

The chain employs TRBV9 and TRBJ2-3; 16 positions match TRBD2. Germline CDR1 reads SGDLS; CDR2 reads YYNGEE. This CDR3 contains 19 residues. V shed 2 bases and J 4 bases; nucleotides not matched to a gene: 10. The CDR3 DNA is TGTGCCAGCAGCGTGGAAGAGGGACTAGCGGGAGGGCAGGCAGATACGCAGTATTTT. Encoded protein: CASSVEEGLAGGQADTQYF.

The V and J genes are TRBV27 and TRBJ1-5, with TRBD1 as a possible D gene (6 bases). Germline CDR1 reads MNHEY; CDR2 reads SMNVEV (reference sequence). Trimming removed 3 bases from V and 6 bases from J, with 15 bases in between. The CDR3 runs to 15 residues. CDR3 in DNA: TGTGCCAGCAGTTTGTCGGGGGCTACCGGTCAGCCCCAGCATTTT. Protein sequence: CASSLSGATGQPQHF.

This rearrangement joins TRBV11-2 to TRBJ2-1; D is unresolved. V shed 1 base and J shed 2 bases, with 12 bases lying between them. In germline, CDR1 is SGHAT, CDR2 FQNNGV. The CDR3 runs 16 residues. CDR3 DNA sequence: TGTGCCAGCAGCTTAGGGCGCGGTTCCCCCTACAATGAGCAGTTCTTC. Encoded protein: CASSLGRGSPYNEQFF.

V is TRBV2 and J is TRBJ1-2; tentative D call: TRBD1 (5 bases). The germline CDR1 and CDR2 sequences are SNHLY and FYNNEI. The CDR3 contains 14 residues. The ends were cut back, 6 bases at V and 3 bases at J, with 14 bases in the middle. The CDR3 nucleotides read TGTGCCAGCAGGTCGGCAGGGCAGGACTATGGCTACACCTTC. It encodes CASRSAGQDYGYTF.

The CDR3 nucleotides read TGTGCCAGCAGCCAAGGGACAGGGGACACTGAAGCTTTCTTT. Translating gives CASSQGTGDTEAFF. This chain joins TRBV4-2 and TRBJ1-1; TRBD1 matches at 9 bases. Germline V gene sequence: CDR1 LGHNA, CDR2 YNFKEQ. This CDR3 has 14 amino acids. The trim removed 1 base at V and 3 bases at J, leaving 0 bases unmatched.

This clone was recorded once. The chain carries TRBV9 and TRBJ2-7; 13 bases fit TRBD2. V lost 4 bases, J lost 5 bases, and 9 bases stayed unmatched. From germline, CDR1 is SGDLS and CDR2 YYNGEE. The CDR3 sequence is 16 residues long. The CDR3: CASSSRTSGREDEQYF. CDR3 in DNA: TGTGCCAGCAGCTCACGGACTAGCGGGAGAGAGGACGAGCAGTACTTC.

V usage is TRBV13 and J usage is TRBJ2-4; TRBD2 matches 12 bases. The CDR3 contains 16 residues. Germline trimming cut 2 bases from V and 7 bases from J; bases unmatched to any gene: 6. Germline V gene sequence: CDR1 PRHDT, CDR2 FYEKMQ (reference sequence). CDR3 DNA: TGTGCCAGCAGCTTACCGACTAGCGGGAGTCTCAACATTCAGTACTTC. This translates into CASSLPTSGSLNIQYF. The full variable domain, completed using reference TRBV13 and TRBJ2-4, is AAGVIQSPRHLIKEKRETATLKCYPIPRHDTVYWYQQGPGQDPQFLISFYEKMQSDKGSIPDRFSAQQFSDYHSELNMSSLELGDSALYFCASSLPTSGSLNIQYFGAGTRLSVL.

V and J are TRBV28 and TRBJ2-1, with 13 nucleotides matching TRBD2. Germline loops: CDR1 MDHEN, CDR2 SYDVKM. CDR3 size: 18 residues. J gave up 0 bases and V 6 bases, and 8 bases lay outside the gene matches. The CDR3 here is CASSPRTSGSPSYNEQFF. The CDR3 nucleotides are TGTGCCAGCAGCCCACGGACTAGCGGGAGCCCCTCCTACAATGAGCAGTTCTTC.

The gene calls are TRBV19 and TRBJ2-2, with a weak D call TRBD1 (7 bases). This CDR3 is built from 16 residues. Germline V gene lookup returns CDR1 LNHDA and CDR2 SQIVND (reference sequence). The germline V and J ends were trimmed by 6 bases and 0 bases, with 14 bases remaining between them. This CDR3 reads CASSRGETANTGELFF. For the CDR3, the DNA is TGTGCCAGTAGCAGGGGGGAAACGGCGAACACCGGGGAGCTGTTTTTT.

The chain has TRBV11-2 and TRBJ2-7; 7 bases map to TRBD1. The CDR3 is made up of 17 amino acids. Germline CDR1 SGHAT, CDR2 FQNNGV. With V trimmed by 5 bases and J by 2 bases, 15 bases remained unmatched. Here the CDR3 reads CASSLLRPTGKPYEQYF. CDR3 DNA: TGTGCCAGCAGCCTCTTGAGACCGACAGGGAAACCCTACGAGCAGTACTTC.

The chain links TRBV5-6 to TRBJ2-1, with D unclear. Germline loops: CDR1 SGHDT, CDR2 YYEEEE. The germline V and J ends were trimmed by 0 bases and 8 bases, with 6 bases remaining between them. This CDR3 spans 12 amino acids. The CDR3 reads CASSLGRYEQFF. The CDR3 DNA sequence: TGTGCCAGCAGCTTGGGTCGCTATGAGCAGTTCTTC.